This TCR beta chain was identified in a study of memory CD4+ T cells and cytomegalovirus serostatus. Germline CDR1 and CDR2: KGHSH and LQKENI. The CDR3 is made up of 16 amino acids. Trimming left V 2 bases short and J 6 bases short, with 17 bases between. The sort gate was single viable CD3+CD4+CD8-CD45RO+ cells for memory CD4+ T cells. A note on this clone: The antigen is unknown.

The study's findings and limits: Suggested: most of the CMV-linked TCR signature lies in CD4+ memory cells. CD4+ memory repertoires contained 67 of 164 reported CMV TCRbeta sequences.

The assay was immunoSEQ multiplex PCR, and TCRdb's table has in-frame clones only and misses some. Among about 100,000 clones, around 80% were seen once, and the ten largest hold around 3.6%. The clonotype originates from an adult in good health and CMV-seropositive. The sequenced sample consisted of memory CD4+ T cells from blood. The gene calls are TRBV18 and TRBJ1-5, with a possible D match to TRBD1 (5 bases). The CDR3: CASSPSIQGESQPQHF. The CDR3 nucleotides are TGTGCCAGCTCACCATCCATCCAGGGTGAAAGTCAGCCCCAGCATTTT.